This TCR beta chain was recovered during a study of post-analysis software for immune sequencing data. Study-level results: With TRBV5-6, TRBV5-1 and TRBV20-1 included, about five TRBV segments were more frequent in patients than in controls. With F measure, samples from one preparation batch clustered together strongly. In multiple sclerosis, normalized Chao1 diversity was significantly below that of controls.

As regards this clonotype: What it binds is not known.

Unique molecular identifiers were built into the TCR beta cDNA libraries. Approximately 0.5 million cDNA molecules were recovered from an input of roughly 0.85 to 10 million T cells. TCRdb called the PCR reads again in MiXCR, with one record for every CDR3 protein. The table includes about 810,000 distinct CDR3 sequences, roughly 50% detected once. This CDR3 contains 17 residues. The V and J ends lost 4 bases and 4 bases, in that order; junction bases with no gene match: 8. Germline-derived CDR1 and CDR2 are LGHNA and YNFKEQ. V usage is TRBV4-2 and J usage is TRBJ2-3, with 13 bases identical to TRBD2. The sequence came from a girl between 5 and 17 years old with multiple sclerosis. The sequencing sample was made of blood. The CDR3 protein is CASSLEGLAGASDTQYF. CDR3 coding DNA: TGTGCCAGCAGCCTAGAAGGACTAGCGGGAGCATCAGATACGCAGTATTTT.